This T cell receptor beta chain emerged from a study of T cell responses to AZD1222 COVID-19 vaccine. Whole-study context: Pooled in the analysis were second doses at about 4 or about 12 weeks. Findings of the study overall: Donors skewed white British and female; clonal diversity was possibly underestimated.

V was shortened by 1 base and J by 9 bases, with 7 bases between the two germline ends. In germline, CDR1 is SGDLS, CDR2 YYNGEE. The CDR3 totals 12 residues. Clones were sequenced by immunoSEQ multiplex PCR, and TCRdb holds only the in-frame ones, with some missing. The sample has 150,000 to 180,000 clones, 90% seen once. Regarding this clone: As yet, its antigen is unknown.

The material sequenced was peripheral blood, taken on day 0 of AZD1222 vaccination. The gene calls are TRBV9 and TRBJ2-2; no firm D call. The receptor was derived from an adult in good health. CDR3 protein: CASSVSARELFF. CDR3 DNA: TGTGCCAGCAGCGTATCCGCCCGGGAGCTGTTTTTT.